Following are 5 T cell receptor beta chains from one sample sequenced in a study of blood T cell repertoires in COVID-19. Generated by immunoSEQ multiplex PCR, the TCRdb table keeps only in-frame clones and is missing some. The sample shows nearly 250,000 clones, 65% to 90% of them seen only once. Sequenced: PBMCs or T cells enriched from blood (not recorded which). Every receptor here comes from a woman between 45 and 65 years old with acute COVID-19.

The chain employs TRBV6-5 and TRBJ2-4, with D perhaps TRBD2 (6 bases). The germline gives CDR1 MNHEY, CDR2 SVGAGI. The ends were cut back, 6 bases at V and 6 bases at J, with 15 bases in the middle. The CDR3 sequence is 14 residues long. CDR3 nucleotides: TGTGCCAGCAGACGGAAACCCGGGGGAAACATTCAGTACTTC. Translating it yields CASRRKPGGNIQYF.

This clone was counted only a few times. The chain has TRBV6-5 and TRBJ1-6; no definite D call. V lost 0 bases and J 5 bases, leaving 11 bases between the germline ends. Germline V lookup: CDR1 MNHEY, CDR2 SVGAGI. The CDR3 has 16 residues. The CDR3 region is CASSYSSLTDNSPLHF. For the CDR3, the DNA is TGTGCCAGCAGTTACTCGAGCTTAACGGATAATTCACCCCTCCACTTT.

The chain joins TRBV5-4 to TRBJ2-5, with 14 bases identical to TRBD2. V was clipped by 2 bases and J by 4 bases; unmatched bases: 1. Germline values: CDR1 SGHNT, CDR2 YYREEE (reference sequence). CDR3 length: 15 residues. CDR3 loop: CASSFGTSGGETQYF. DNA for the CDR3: TGTGCCAGCAGCTTCGGGACTAGCGGGGGAGAGACCCAGTACTTC.

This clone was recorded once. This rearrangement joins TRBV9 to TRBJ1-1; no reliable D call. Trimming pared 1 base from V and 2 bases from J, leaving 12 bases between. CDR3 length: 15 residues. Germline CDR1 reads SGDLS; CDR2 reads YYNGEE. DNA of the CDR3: TGTGCCAGCAGCGTATACCAGTCGGGAAACACTGAAGCTTTCTTT. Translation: CASSVYQSGNTEAFF.

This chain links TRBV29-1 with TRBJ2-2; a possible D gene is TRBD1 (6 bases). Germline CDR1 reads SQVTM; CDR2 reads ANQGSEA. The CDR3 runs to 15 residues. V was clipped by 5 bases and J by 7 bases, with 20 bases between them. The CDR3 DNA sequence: TGCAGCGTTTCCGGGACACACACCCGGAACGGGGAGCTGTTTTTT. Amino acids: CSVSGTHTRNGELFF.